Shown below are 24 T cell receptor beta chains from a single sample sequenced in a study of blood T cell repertoires in COVID-19. Profiling relied on immunoSEQ multiplex PCR, and the TCRdb table lists in-frame clones only, not all of them. The sample shows about 47,000 clones, roughly 86% of them seen only once. What was sequenced was peripheral blood. The receptors derive from an elderly man with active or convalescent COVID-19.

This chain uses TRBV6-2 or TRBV6-3 with TRBJ2-4; 9 positions match TRBD1. CDR1 and CDR2 (germline): MNHEY, SVGEGT. The ends lost 5 bases at V and 1 base at J; junction bases unmatched: 18. The CDR3 loop spans 20 amino acids. The CDR3 coding sequence is TGTGCCAGCAGTGCCTTCCGGGACAGGGCATCTTCAGGGGCCAAAAACATTCAGTACTTC. Protein product: CASSAFRDRASSGAKNIQYF.

This chain uses TRBV27 with TRBJ1-5; D is possibly TRBD1 (5 bases). V lost 5 bases to trimming and J lost 5 bases, with 19 bases between them. Germline CDR1 is MNHEY and CDR2 is SMNVEV (reference sequence). The CDR3 loop spans 16 amino acids. The CDR3 protein is CASSQTFQGSYQPQHF. For the CDR3, the DNA is TGTGCCAGCAGTCAGACCTTCCAGGGTTCCTATCAGCCCCAGCATTTT.

The chain joins TRBV5-1 to TRBJ2-7; 9 bases line up with TRBD2. The germline gives CDR1 SGHRS, CDR2 YFSETQ. The CDR3 has 17 residues. Unmatched junction bases numbered 11, after V lost 0 bases and J lost 4 bases. CDR3 loop: CASSLVLAGARSYEQYF. CDR3 nucleotides: TGCGCCAGCAGCTTGGTGTTAGCGGGGGCAAGGTCGTACGAGCAGTACTTC.

J is TRBJ1-3 and V is TRBV19; D gene ambiguous. Deletions cut 6 bases from V and 0 bases from J, with 15 bases between. This CDR3 contains 16 residues. Germline lookup yields CDR1 LNHDA and CDR2 SQIVND (reference sequence). CDR3 DNA sequence: TGTGCCAGTAGCTCTCTGGCTGCAAGCTCTGGAAACACCATATATTTT. Its protein is CASSSLAASSGNTIYF.

The chain links TRBV19 to TRBJ1-1; D might be TRBD1 (5 bases). The CDR3 consists of 13 residues. Germline V gives CDR1 LNHDA, CDR2 SQIVND (reference sequence). Deletions cut 8 bases from V and 1 base from J, with 11 bases between. CDR3 sequence: CASSGDANTEAFF. Written as DNA, the CDR3 is TGTGCCAGTTCGGGGGATGCGAACACTGAAGCTTTCTTT.

This chain links TRBV7-2 with TRBJ2-7; maybe TRBD1 (6 bases). CDR3 length: 13 amino acids. Trimming cost V 8 bases and J 2 bases, with 13 bases left between them. The germline V gene encodes CDR1 SGHTA and CDR2 FQGNSA. This CDR3 is CASGPAGAYEQYF. CDR3 nucleotide sequence: TGTGCCAGCGGGCCCGCAGGGGCCTACGAGCAGTACTTC.

J is TRBJ1-1 and V is TRBV19; perhaps TRBD1 as D (6 bases). Germline V gives CDR1 LNHDA, CDR2 SQIVND (reference sequence). CDR3 length: 14 residues. V lost 6 bases to trimming and J lost 3 bases, with 14 bases between them. CDR3 nucleotide sequence: TGTGCCAGTAGACCAGACAGGTTGGACACTGAAGCTTTCTTT. This codes for CASRPDRLDTEAFF.

This chain uses TRBV19 with TRBJ2-7, with 7 bases lining up with TRBD1. CDR1 is LNHDA and CDR2 is SQIVND in the germline V gene (reference sequence). The CDR3 spans 15 residues. Losses at the gene ends were 4 bases for V and 2 bases for J; bases not matched to a gene: 8. CDR3 residues: CASSTQGPRTYEQYF. The CDR3, as DNA: TGTGCCAGTAGTACACAGGGGCCGCGGACCTACGAGCAGTACTTC.

Written as DNA, the CDR3 is TGCGCCAGCAGCCAAGACGAGAACAGGGGGAGCTCTGGAAACACCATATATTTT. Residues: CASSQDENRGSSGNTIYF. The chain uses TRBV4-1 and TRBJ1-3, with TRBD1 matching over 8 bases. The CDR3 is 18 residues long. J was trimmed by 0 bases and V by 0 bases; bases with no gene match: 7. In germline, CDR1 is MGHRA, CDR2 YSYEKL.

This chain links TRBV19 with TRBJ2-5, with TRBD1 matching over 8 bases. Trimming removed 5 bases from V and 4 bases from J; junction bases left unmatched: 24. This CDR3 spans 20 amino acids. Germline V lookup: CDR1 LNHDA, CDR2 SQIVND (reference sequence). The CDR3 region is CASSPPRTGITRSVRETQYF. In DNA form, the CDR3 reads TGTGCCAGTAGTCCCCCCAGGACAGGGATCACAAGGAGCGTTCGAGAGACCCAGTACTTC.

The gene calls are TRBV7-2 and TRBJ2-3; TRBD2 matches 7 bases. CDR1 is SGHTA and CDR2 is FQGNSA in the germline V gene. The ends lost 5 bases at V and 9 bases at J; junction bases unmatched: 5. The CDR3 loop spans 12 amino acids. CDR3 residues: CASSQTSPTQYF. The CDR3 DNA follows: TGTGCCAGCAGCCAGACTAGCCCGACGCAGTATTTT.

The chain has TRBV7-2 and TRBJ2-7, with D perhaps matching TRBD1 (6 bases). Trimming removed 5 bases at V and 2 bases at J, with 13 bases between. The CDR3 runs 14 residues. Germline V gene sequence: CDR1 SGHTA, CDR2 FQGNSA. This CDR3 is CASSQGTNTYEQYF. The CDR3 DNA is TGTGCCAGCAGCCAAGGGACAAACACCTACGAGCAGTACTTC.

The chain links TRBV7-9 to TRBJ1-2; D may be TRBD1 (5 bases). The V gene's germline CDR1 is SEHNR and CDR2 FQNEAQ (reference sequence). This CDR3 region has 12 residues. V was trimmed by 3 bases and J by 7 bases, leaving 9 bases between them. Written as DNA, the CDR3 is TGTGCCAGCAGCTTGGGGACTTCTGGCTACACCTTC. As protein: CASSLGTSGYTF.

The chain couples TRBV30 to TRBJ2-7; 7 nucleotides match TRBD1. CDR1 and CDR2 from the germline V gene are GTSNPN and SVGIG (reference sequence). The CDR3 consists of 13 residues. Trimming cost V 4 bases and J 4 bases; bases outside gene matches: 7. The CDR3: CAWKIEGQYEQYF. The CDR3 DNA sequence: TGTGCCTGGAAGATCGAGGGACAGTACGAGCAGTACTTC.

This clone showed up just a few times. CDR3 in amino acids: CASDEFYNEQFF. DNA of the CDR3: TGTGCCAGCGATGAGTTTTACAATGAGCAGTTCTTC. The chain carries TRBV18 and TRBJ2-1; no clear D gene. Trimming pared 8 bases from V and 4 bases from J, leaving 9 bases between. The germline gives CDR1 KGHSH, CDR2 LQKENI. The CDR3 has 12 residues. Drawing the rest from reference TRBV18 and TRBJ2-1, the complete variable domain is NAGVMQNPRHLVRRRGQEARLRCSPMKGHSHVYWYRQLPEEGLKFMVYLQKENIIDESGMPKERFSAEFPKEGPSILRIQQVVRGDSAAYFCASDEFYNEQFFGPGTRLTVL.

The CDR3 DNA reads TGTGCCAGCAGCTTCAGGGGAAATGAGCAGTTCTTC. Translated, it gives CASSFRGNEQFF. This chain joins TRBV7-2 and TRBJ2-1; D might be TRBD1 (6 bases). CDR1 is SGHTA, CDR2 FQGNSA, per germline. V lost 3 bases, J lost 7 bases, and 7 bases lay in between. The CDR3 extends over 12 amino acids.

The chain has TRBV7-2 and TRBJ1-2; D call uncertain. V lost 5 bases and J lost 7, with 20 bases in between. The CDR3 has 15 residues. CDR1 and CDR2 (germline): SGHTA, FQGNSA. This CDR3 is CASSPRAGSRSGYTF. The CDR3 DNA reads TGTGCCAGCAGCCCAAGAGCGGGATCAAGGAGTGGCTACACCTTC.

V is TRBV5-6 and J is TRBJ1-1; D uncertain. The germline CDR1 and CDR2 sequences are SGHDT and YYEEEE. V lost 4 bases and J lost 2, with 15 bases in between. This CDR3 has 15 amino acids. Here the CDR3 reads CASSPTLVSNTEAFF. CDR3 nucleotide sequence: TGTGCCAGCAGCCCCACGTTAGTTTCTAACACTGAAGCTTTCTTT.

The rearrangement uses TRBV4-3 and TRBJ1-2; TRBD1 matches at 8 bases. The ends lost 0 bases at V and 6 bases at J; junction bases unmatched: 9. Germline CDR1 is LGHNA and CDR2 is YSLEER. The CDR3 totals 16 residues. This CDR3 is CASSQDRSYRGDGYTF. The CDR3 nucleotides read TGCGCCAGCAGCCAAGATCGGAGTTACAGGGGGGATGGCTACACCTTC.

This rearrangement joins TRBV6-5 to TRBJ1-2; no reliable D call. Germline V CDR1 and CDR2: MNHEY, SVGAGI. The ends were cut back, 2 bases at V and 5 bases at J, with 18 bases in the middle. The CDR3 sequence is 16 residues long. CDR3 sequence (DNA): TGTGCCAGCAGTTACGTGGGCCTTCTCCCAATTTATGGCTACACCTTC. Protein: CASSYVGLLPIYGYTF.

The chain combines TRBV6-5 with TRBJ2-1, with TRBD2 matching 11 bases. Germline-derived CDR1 and CDR2 are MNHEY and SVGAGI. V gave up 0 bases and J gave up 6 bases; unmatched junction bases: 1. The CDR3 spans 15 residues. In DNA form, the CDR3 reads TGTGCCAGCAGTTACTCGGGACTAGCGGTCAATGAGCAGTTCTTC. Its protein product is CASSYSGLAVNEQFF.

This clone appeared a few times. The V gene is TRBV7-3, the J gene TRBJ2-5; possibly TRBD1 for D (5 bases). V was clipped by 5 bases and J by 4 bases, with 20 bases between them. CDR1 is SGHTA and CDR2 is FQGTGA in the germline V gene. The CDR3 spans 16 residues. CDR3 residues: CASSPVGYQGGETQYF. The DNA for the CDR3 is TGTGCCAGCAGCCCCGTCGGGTACCAGGGCGGAGAGACCCAGTACTTC.

The gene calls are TRBV5-1 and TRBJ2-7; D possibly corresponds to TRBD2 (5 bases). The CDR3 has 13 amino acids. The V gene's germline CDR1 is SGHRS and CDR2 YFSETQ. With 0 bases removed from V and 2 bases from J, the gap between germline ends came to 6 bases. The CDR3, as DNA: TGCGCCAGCAGCTTGGGAGGGACCTACGAGCAGTACTTC. It is translated as CASSLGGTYEQYF.

The rearrangement joins TRBV6-2 or TRBV6-3 to TRBJ2-3; unclear D gene. The CDR3 covers 14 residues. Trimming stripped 2 bases from V and 3 bases from J, with 9 bases between. Germline-derived CDR1 and CDR2 are MNHEY and SVGEGT. This CDR3 reads CASSYSVLTDTQYF. Here the CDR3 DNA reads TGTGCCAGCAGTTACAGCGTACTGACAGATACGCAGTATTTT.